What follows are 2 T cell receptor beta chains derived from one specimen sequenced in a study of shared clonotypes between healthy human individuals. Using immunoSEQ multiplex PCR, the repertoire was profiled, and TCRdb retains in-frame clones only, with some absent. Of approximately 400,000 clones in the sample, about 96% are singletons; the top ten hold around 0.32%. Sequences were obtained from memory CD8+ T cells sorted from blood. Subset indicated: CD45RO+ cells pooled with CCR7-negative TemRA cells. The source of these receptors is a man younger than 40 in good health.

This chain links TRBV5-8 with TRBJ1-5; 7 bases are a match to TRBD1. Germline CDR1 reads SGHTS; CDR2 reads YDEGEE. The CDR3 extends over 16 amino acids. The J segment lost 4 bases and the V segment lost 2 bases, leaving 9 bases of the junction unmatched. DNA for the CDR3: TGTGCCAGCAGCTTATACAGGGGTCGAACAAATCAGCCCCAGCATTTT. Its translation: CASSLYRGRTNQPQHF.

The chain is built from TRBV11-3 and TRBJ1-1; 8 nucleotides line up with TRBD1. Unmatched junction bases numbered 1, after V lost 3 bases and J lost 4 bases. The CDR3 length is 13 residues. Germline V gives CDR1 SGHNT, CDR2 YENEEA. CDR3 in amino acids: CASSFDRGTEAFF. The CDR3 nucleotides read TGTGCCAGCAGCTTCGACAGGGGCACTGAAGCTTTCTTT.